The clone carrying this TCR beta chain appeared a single time. Trimming left V 5 bases short and J 7 bases short, with 18 bases between. This CDR3 is built from 15 residues. Germline CDR1 is LNHDA and CDR2 is SQIVND (reference sequence). The age range of participants was about 18 to 95 years, with residence in more than 20 US areas. Symptom resolution, clearance, or two negative PCRs marked donors in Cohort 3 as recovered. The entry originates in a study of blood T cell repertoires in COVID-19. Study as a whole: In each case, the material was cDNA or gDNA derived from T cells, B-cell-depleted T cells, or PBMCs.

Per the original methods: Reference gene primers were amplified, and this amplification served to estimate nucleated cell counts. Some clones are missing from TCRdb's copy, which holds only in-frame ones; the method was immunoSEQ multiplex PCR. For V, J and clone size, that table is used; D and trimming come from the DNA. The profile shows some 400,000 clones, about 90% of them singletons. Sequenced material: PBMCs or T cells enriched from blood (not recorded which). The rearrangement joins TRBV19 to TRBJ2-1; perhaps TRBD2 as D (5 bases). The receptor comes from a woman in her twenties or thirties who had recovered from COVID-19. Here the CDR3 DNA reads TGTGCCAGTAGTTCCTGGGAGTCATACAATAATGAGCAGTTCTTC. Translating it yields CASSSWESYNNEQFF.